Sequencing of this TCR beta chain was carried out in a study of blood T cells in healthy people across ages. This CDR3 has 14 amino acids. The trim removed 1 base at V and 6 bases at J, leaving 2 bases unmatched. The germline gives CDR1 SGHVS, CDR2 FQNEAQ. Primers used in a second PCR of roughly 6 to 12 cycles were a sample-barcoded 5' primer and a J-beta primer mix. MiXCR, run by TCRdb on the 5' RACE reads, gives a single entry per CDR3 protein. The sample holds hundreds of thousands of distinct CDR3 sequences; about 30% are singletons and the top ten take 15%. This clonotype was counted only a few times.

The chain uses TRBV7-8 and TRBJ1-5, with 8 positions matching TRBD1. The TCR was taken from a woman of 80 years or more in good health. What was sequenced was blood. The DNA of the CDR3 is TGTGCCAGCAGCTTAGGGACAGGGCGTCAGCCCCAGCATTTT. Encoded protein: CASSLGTGRQPQHF.